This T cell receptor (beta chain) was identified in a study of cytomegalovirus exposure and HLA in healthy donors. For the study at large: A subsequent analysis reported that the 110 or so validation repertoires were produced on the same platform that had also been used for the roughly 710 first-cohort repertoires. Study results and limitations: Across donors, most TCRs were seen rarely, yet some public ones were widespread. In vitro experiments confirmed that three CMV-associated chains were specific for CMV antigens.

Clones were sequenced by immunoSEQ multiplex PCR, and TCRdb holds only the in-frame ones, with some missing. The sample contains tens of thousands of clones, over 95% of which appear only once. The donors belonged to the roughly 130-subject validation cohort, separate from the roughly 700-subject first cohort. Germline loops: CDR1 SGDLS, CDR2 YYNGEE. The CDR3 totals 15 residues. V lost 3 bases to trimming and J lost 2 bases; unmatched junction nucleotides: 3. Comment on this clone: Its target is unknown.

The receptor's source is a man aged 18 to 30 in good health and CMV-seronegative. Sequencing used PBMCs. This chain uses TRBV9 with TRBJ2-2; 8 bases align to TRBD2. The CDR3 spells CASSEAGENTGELFF. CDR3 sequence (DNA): TGTGCCAGCAGCGAAGCGGGAGAAAACACCGGGGAGCTGTTTTTT.